Following are 13 T cell receptor beta chains from one sample sequenced in a study of T cell responses to AZD1222 COVID-19 vaccine. Using immunoSEQ multiplex PCR, the repertoire was profiled, and TCRdb retains in-frame clones only, with some absent. The table has 150,000 to 200,000 clones, 85% to 95% seen once; the top ten hold 1.2% to 1.5%. The sequencing used peripheral blood, collected on day 0 of AZD1222 vaccination. Receptors were obtained from an adult in good health.

The CDR3 bases are TGTGCCAGTGAGGCGGCCTCAGGTTTTGGCTACACCTTC. Protein product: CASEAASGFGYTF. The chain employs TRBV7-2 and TRBJ1-2; no definite D call. The germline V gene has CDR1 SGHTA and CDR2 FQGNSA. Trimming cost V 9 bases and J 7 bases, with 18 bases left between them. This CDR3 spans 13 amino acids. Drawing the rest from reference TRBV7-2 and TRBJ1-2, the complete variable domain is GAGVSQSPSNKVTEKGKDVELRCDPISGHTALYWYRQSLGQGLEFLIYFQGNSAPDKSGLPSDRFSAERTGGSVSTLTIQRTQQEDSAVYLCASEAASGFGYTFGSGTRLTVV.

The table lists this clone with a count of one. V gene TRBV5-8 combines with J gene TRBJ1-1; D is unclear. Trimming cost V 5 bases and J 0 bases, with 11 bases left between them. The germline gives CDR1 SGHTS, CDR2 YDEGEE. The CDR3 has 14 residues. The CDR3 spells CASRHGSLNTEAFF. The CDR3 nucleotides read TGTGCCAGCAGGCACGGGAGTTTGAACACTGAAGCTTTCTTT.

The chain joins TRBV14 to TRBJ2-6, with D hard to call. The germline gives CDR1 SGHDN, CDR2 FVKESK. This CDR3 spans 16 amino acids. V was cut by 5 bases and J by 0 bases, with 11 bases left in between. The CDR3 region has the DNA TGTGCCAGCAGCGCCAACGGTATCTCTGGGGCCAACGTCCTGACTTTC. It codes for CASSANGISGANVLTF. The variable domain in full, with the rest retrieved from reference TRBV14 and TRBJ2-6, is EAGVTQFPSHSVIEKGQTVTLRCDPISGHDNLYWYRRVMGKEIKFLLHFVKESKQDESGMPNNRFLAERTGGTYSTLKVQPAELEDSGVYFCASSANGISGANVLTFGAGSRLTVL.

A remark on this clone: The identical CDR3 is also encoded by other nucleotide sequences in the sample. The rearrangement joins TRBV4-2 to TRBJ2-7, with 7 bases identical to TRBD2. After removal of 3 bases from V and 4 bases from J, the junction contained 12 bases not matched to a gene. The CDR3 is 16 residues long. In germline, CDR1 is LGHNA, CDR2 YNFKEQ. The CDR3 region is CASSQDPSGGPYEQYF. Written as DNA, the CDR3 is TGTGCCAGCAGCCAGGATCCTAGCGGAGGGCCATACGAGCAGTACTTC.

V and J are TRBV19 and TRBJ1-6; the D gene is possibly TRBD1 (5 bases). Per germline, CDR1 LNHDA and CDR2 SQIVND (reference sequence). V was cut by 8 bases and J by 7 bases, with 15 bases left in between. The CDR3 is 14 residues long. CDR3 bases: TGTGCCAGTTGGACATTCGAGACAAATTCACCCCTCCACTTT. Its translation: CASWTFETNSPLHF. Drawing the rest from reference TRBV19 and TRBJ1-6, the complete variable domain is DGGITQSPKYLFRKEGQNVTLSCEQNLNHDAMYWYRQDPGQGLRLIYYSQIVNDFQKGDIAEGYSVSREKKESFPLTVTSAQKNPTAFYLCASWTFETNSPLHFGNGTRLTVT.

The chain uses TRBV7-8 and TRBJ2-1; D perhaps matches TRBD1 (6 bases). From germline, CDR1 is SGHVS and CDR2 FQNEAQ. The germline V and J ends were trimmed by 0 bases and 6 bases, with 12 bases remaining between them. The CDR3 is 15 residues long. The CDR3 protein is CASSLAGQRGNEQFF. CDR3 bases: TGTGCCAGCAGCTTAGCGGGACAACGGGGCAATGAGCAGTTCTTC.

The chain has TRBV27 and TRBJ1-6; 9 nucleotides align to TRBD1. Trimming removed 2 bases from V and 7 bases from J; junction bases left unmatched: 9. In germline, CDR1 is MNHEY, CDR2 SMNVEV (reference sequence). The CDR3 totals 17 residues. The CDR3 sequence is CASSLVEGQGDNSPLHF. CDR3 DNA sequence: TGTGCCAGCAGTTTAGTTGAGGGACAGGGAGACAATTCACCCCTCCACTTT.

CDR3 DNA: TGCGCCAGCAGCCAACAGGGGAACACCGGGGAGCTGTTTTTT. Translated: CASSQQGNTGELFF. The J gene is TRBJ2-2, the V gene TRBV4-1; D may be TRBD1 (5 bases). Germline loops: CDR1 MGHRA, CDR2 YSYEKL. The length of the CDR3 is 14 residues. Trimming removed 2 bases at V and 1 base at J, with 5 bases between.

The gene calls are TRBV3-1 (or the pseudogene TRBV3-2) and TRBJ1-6, with D unclear. There are 15 residues in the CDR3. Germline CDR1 and CDR2: LGHDT and YNNKEL (reference sequence). V lost 9 bases to trimming and J lost 0 bases, with 12 bases between them. In nucleotides, the CDR3 is TGTGCCAGTCCTCCTAGGAGCTCCTATAATTCACCCCTCCACTTT. Translating gives CASPPRSSYNSPLHF.

V usage is TRBV25-1 and J usage is TRBJ2-7, with TRBD1 identical over 8 bases. With V trimmed by 6 bases and J by 1 base, 8 bases remained unmatched. This CDR3 spans 15 amino acids. CDR1 is MGHDK, CDR2 SYGVNS, per germline. CDR3 DNA sequence: TGTGCCAGCAGATTGACAGGGGCCAATTCCTACGAGCAGTACTTC. Its protein is CASRLTGANSYEQYF.

V usage is TRBV5-1 and J usage is TRBJ1-4; a weak D match, TRBD1 (6 bases). The ends were cut back, 1 base at V and 5 bases at J, with 9 bases in the middle. Per the germline V gene, CDR1 is SGHRS and CDR2 is YFSETQ. This CDR3 comprises 14 residues. The CDR3: CASSLMGANEKLFF. CDR3 nucleotides: TGCGCCAGCAGCTTGATGGGGGCGAATGAAAAACTGTTTTTT. Supplemented by reference TRBV5-1 and TRBJ1-4, the full variable domain reads KAGVTQTPRYLIKTRGQQVTLSCSPISGHRSVSWYQQTPGQGLQFLFEYFSETQRNKGNFPGRFSGRQFSNSRSEMNVSTLELGDSALYLCASSLMGANEKLFFGSGTQLSVL.

CDR3: CASSLGRMANEQFF. The CDR3 DNA sequence: TGTGCCAGCAGCTTGGGCAGGATGGCGAATGAGCAGTTCTTC. The chain employs TRBV5-4 and TRBJ2-1, with no clear D. Trimming removed 0 bases at V and 7 bases at J, with 11 bases between. This CDR3 is built from 14 residues. Germline V gene data show CDR1 as SGHNT and CDR2 as YYREEE (reference sequence).

The chain carries TRBV27 and TRBJ1-2; D call uncertain. With 5 bases removed from V and 3 bases from J, the gap between germline ends came to 22 bases. The germline gives CDR1 MNHEY, CDR2 SMNVEV (reference sequence). The CDR3 contains 17 residues. CDR3 residues: CASSPTPGDHLDYGYTF. CDR3 bases: TGTGCCAGCAGTCCGACGCCCGGAGATCATCTTGACTATGGCTACACCTTC.